These 20 T cell receptor beta chains originate from one sample sequenced in a study of cytomegalovirus exposure and HLA in healthy donors. Clones were read by immunoSEQ multiplex PCR, and TCRdb kept only the in-frame ones, dropping some. The sample yields 150,000 to 250,000 clones, 80% to 90% seen once. Sequencing was carried out using PBMCs. These receptors were obtained from a woman aged 25-40 years in good health and CMV-seronegative.

The chain uses TRBV30 and TRBJ2-1; no clear D. CDR1 is GTSNPN and CDR2 is SVGIG in the germline V gene (reference sequence). The CDR3 is 11 amino acids. The V end was cut by 2 bases, the J end by 10 bases, with 9 bases between. The CDR3 coding sequence is TGTGCCTGGAGTATCGTGAGAGAGCAGTTCTTC. Protein: CAWSIVREQFF.

This sequence joins TRBV18 and TRBJ2-5; no reliable D call. The germline V gene has CDR1 KGHSH and CDR2 LQKENI. This CDR3 has 12 residues. V was shortened by 3 bases and J by 2 bases, with 4 bases between the two germline ends. The CDR3: CASSPYQETQYF. The CDR3 DNA is TGTGCCAGCTCACCGTATCAAGAGACCCAGTACTTC.

V gene TRBV10-2 combines with J gene TRBJ1-5; D gene uncertain. V lost 7 bases and J lost 1, with 8 bases in between. Germline-derived CDR1 and CDR2 are WSHSY and SAAADI. This CDR3 comprises 13 residues. For the CDR3, the DNA is TGCGCCAGCACCCTGTCGAGCAATCAGCCCCAGCATTTT. Amino acid sequence: CASTLSSNQPQHF.

The V call is TRBV11-2, the J call TRBJ2-3, with 10 bases that match TRBD2. The germline V gene has CDR1 SGHAT and CDR2 FQNNGV. J was trimmed by 5 bases and V by 6 bases; bases with no gene match: 11. The CDR3 runs 16 residues. CDR3 DNA: TGTGCCAGCAGGCCCCTAGCGGGGGATCCGAAAGATACGCAGTATTTT. Protein: CASRPLAGDPKDTQYF.

The rearrangement uses TRBV19 and TRBJ1-6; unclear D gene. There are 15 residues in the CDR3. Between the trimmed V and J ends, which lost 6 bases and 0 bases, there was a span of 9 bases. CDR1 is LNHDA, CDR2 SQIVND, per germline (reference sequence). CDR3 nucleotide sequence: TGTGCCAGTAGAGAAGGGAGCTCCTATAATTCACCCCTCCACTTT. As protein: CASREGSSYNSPLHF.

This clone was observed once. The V gene is TRBV9, the J gene TRBJ1-2, with TRBD1 identical over 8 bases. Germline V gene data show CDR1 as SGDLS and CDR2 as YYNGEE. With V trimmed by 0 bases and J by 2 bases, 0 bases remained unmatched. This CDR3 spans 14 amino acids. The CDR3 DNA is TGTGCCAGCAGCGTAGGACAGGGGAACTATGGCTACACCTTC. It translates to CASSVGQGNYGYTF. The full variable domain, its missing parts supplied by reference TRBV9 and TRBJ1-2, is DSGVTQTPKHLITATGQRVTLRCSPRSGDLSVYWYQQSLDQGLQFLIQYYNGEERAKGNILERFSAQQFPDLHSELNLSSLELGDSALYFCASSVGQGNYGYTFGSGTRLTVV.

The V gene is TRBV19, the J gene TRBJ1-5; D gene ambiguous. This CDR3 has 12 amino acids. With 1 base removed from V and 6 bases from J, the gap between germline ends came to 4 bases. Germline lookup yields CDR1 LNHDA and CDR2 SQIVND (reference sequence). The CDR3: CASSIGSQPQHF. The CDR3 nucleotides are TGTGCCAGTAGTATAGGTAGTCAGCCCCAGCATTTT.

V gene TRBV9 combines with J gene TRBJ2-3; D remains ambiguous. The CDR3 consists of 14 residues. The V gene's germline CDR1 is SGDLS and CDR2 YYNGEE. V lost 2 bases and J 2 bases, leaving 9 bases between the germline ends. The chain's CDR3 is CASSVYRVTDTQYF. The CDR3 DNA follows: TGTGCCAGCAGCGTTTACAGAGTCACAGATACGCAGTATTTT.

This clone was detected once. The J gene is TRBJ2-6, the V gene TRBV11-2, with D tentatively TRBD1 (5 bases). The ends were cut back, 5 bases at V and 7 bases at J, with 12 bases in the middle. CDR3 length: 14 amino acids. Germline V gene sequence: CDR1 SGHAT, CDR2 FQNNGV. The CDR3 loop is CASSQAGIANVLTF. The CDR3 coding sequence is TGTGCCAGCAGCCAAGCAGGGATAGCCAACGTCCTGACTTTC.

This chain links TRBV2 with TRBJ1-5; D remains ambiguous. Trimming stripped 7 bases from V and 6 bases from J, with 13 bases between. The CDR3 covers 13 residues. Germline-derived CDR1 and CDR2 are SNHLY and FYNNEI. CDR3 coding DNA: TGTGCCAGCATCGAGAGGGAGGCTCAGCCCCAGCATTTT. It encodes CASIEREAQPQHF.

The V gene is TRBV29-1, the J gene TRBJ1-3, with D perhaps matching TRBD1 (6 bases). Per germline, CDR1 SQVTM and CDR2 ANQGSEA. This CDR3 contains 14 residues. Trimming removed 6 bases at V and 4 bases at J, with 16 bases between. Here the CDR3 DNA reads TGCAGCGTCAAAATGGGGGCGCGAGGAAACACCATATATTTT. This sequence encodes CSVKMGARGNTIYF. Full variable domain (missing parts from reference TRBV29-1 and TRBJ1-3): SAVISQKPSRDICQRGTSLTIQCQVDSQVTMMFWYRQQPGQSLTLIATANQGSEATYESGFVIDKFPISRPNLTFSTLTVSNMSPEDSSIYLCSVKMGARGNTIYFGEGSWLTVV.

This sequence joins TRBV6-5 and TRBJ2-1; 7 bases are shared with TRBD2. V was clipped by 5 bases and J by 0 bases; unmatched bases: 4. Germline CDR1 is MNHEY and CDR2 is SVGAGI. This CDR3 has 15 amino acids. CDR3 sequence: CASSLAEASYNEQFF. In DNA, the CDR3 is TGTGCCAGCAGTCTAGCGGAAGCCTCCTACAATGAGCAGTTCTTC.

This clone was seen a handful of times. This chain connects TRBV15 to TRBJ2-5; 9 bases line up with TRBD2. With 4 bases clipped from V and 9 bases from J, the junction kept 6 bases outside the gene matches. Germline V CDR1 and CDR2: LNHNV, YYDKDF (reference sequence). The CDR3 covers 13 residues. CDR3 sequence reads: CATSTSGGIAQYF. CDR3 coding DNA: TGTGCCACCAGCACCAGCGGGGGGATAGCCCAGTACTTC.

Here the CDR3 DNA reads TGCAGCGTTGCCCCTGGGATACGGGAGCATAAGGACGAGCAGTACTTC. Amino acids: CSVAPGIREHKDEQYF. The rearrangement joins TRBV29-1 to TRBJ2-7; tentative D call: TRBD2 (6 bases). Germline-derived CDR1 and CDR2 are SQVTM and ANQGSEA. The CDR3 sequence is 16 residues long. Trimming left V 4 bases short and J 5 bases short, with 24 bases between.

The rearrangement joins TRBV7-2 to TRBJ1-1; D remains ambiguous. Germline V gene sequence: CDR1 SGHTA, CDR2 FQGNSA. V lost 6 bases to trimming and J lost 5 bases, with 7 bases between them. The CDR3 consists of 11 residues. The CDR3 coding sequence is TGTGCCAGCAGGTTACGGACTGAAGCTTTCTTT. This sequence encodes CASRLRTEAFF.

In its sample, this clone was seen a few times. The CDR3 protein is CASSRSGGQADTQYF. Here the CDR3 DNA reads TGTGCCAGCAGCCGCAGCGGGGGGCAGGCAGATACGCAGTATTTT. This chain joins TRBV7-9 and TRBJ2-3; TRBD2 agrees at 9 bases. The CDR3 is 15 residues long. Germline V gives CDR1 SEHNR, CDR2 FQNEAQ (reference sequence). V trimming: 5 bases; J trimming: 4 bases; junction bases outside the gene matches: 7.

The rearrangement links TRBV10-3 to TRBJ2-3, with 12 bases that match TRBD2. Trimming removed 11 bases from V and 3 bases from J; junction bases left unmatched: 3. The CDR3 runs to 13 residues. CDR1 and CDR2 (germline): ENHRY, SYGVKD. The CDR3: CASSGGATDTQYF. CDR3 nucleotide sequence: TGTGCCTCTAGCGGGGGGGCGACAGATACGCAGTATTTT.

The J gene is TRBJ1-3, the V gene TRBV5-1; the match to TRBD1 covers 9 bases. V lost 3 bases and J lost 0; bases outside the gene matches: 10. Germline CDR1 SGHRS, CDR2 YFSETQ. The CDR3 is made up of 18 amino acids. CDR3 amino acids: CASSSPGQGSSSGNTIYF. CDR3 DNA: TGCGCCAGCAGCTCACCGGGACAGGGTTCATCCTCTGGAAACACCATATATTTT. The variable domain in full, with the rest retrieved from reference TRBV5-1 and TRBJ1-3, is KAGVTQTPRYLIKTRGQQVTLSCSPISGHRSVSWYQQTPGQGLQFLFEYFSETQRNKGNFPGRFSGRQFSNSRSEMNVSTLELGDSALYLCASSSPGQGSSSGNTIYFGEGSWLTVV.

This clone was recorded once. The J gene is TRBJ2-1, the V gene TRBV5-1; 8 bases are a match to TRBD1. Per germline, CDR1 SGHRS and CDR2 YFSETQ. V lost 7 bases to trimming and J lost 12 bases; unmatched junction nucleotides: 15. The CDR3 runs to 14 residues. CDR3 bases: TGCGCCAGCGAGGTGGGACAGGCGAATAGATTGCAGTTCTTC. It specifies CASEVGQANRLQFF.

This chain uses TRBV10-1 with TRBJ2-1; TRBD2 aligns across 7 bases. Germline CDR1 reads WNHNN; CDR2 reads SYGVQD (reference sequence). J lost 4 bases, V lost 0 bases, and 12 bases had no gene match. This CDR3 region has 18 residues. For the CDR3, the DNA is TGCGCCAGCAGTGAGTCGGAGGGCGGGAGTGACGATTACAATGAGCAGTTCTTC. Translated, it gives CASSESEGGSDDYNEQFF.